The source of this T cell receptor (beta chain) is a study of patients and donors after allogeneic stem cell transplantation. TCRdb independently ran MiXCR on the RT-PCR reads; one entry per CDR3 protein. Of 900,000 to 1,000,000 distinct CDR3 sequences listed, about 20% are singletons. Germline V CDR1 and CDR2: DFQATT, SNEGSKA (reference sequence). The V and J ends lost 0 bases and 5 bases respectively, with 10 bases between them. The CDR3 is 14 amino acids. Input material: blood, either unsorted or a sorted T cell fraction (not recorded which). V is TRBV20-1 and J is TRBJ1-4, with a weak D call TRBD1 (6 bases). The origin of this receptor is a human donor who was either an allogeneic HSCT recipient or a stem cell or donor lymphocyte infusion donor (not recorded which). It is not recorded whose cells these are; they may come from a transplant donor. CDR3 protein: CSAREWGRNEKLFF. CDR3 bases: TGCAGTGCTAGAGAATGGGGGCGGAATGAAAAACTGTTTTTT.